Given below is one T cell receptor beta chain in context. Many counts were recorded for this clonotype. The antigen it recognizes is unknown. No much larger clone is present one base from it, and per-base qualities are unavailable. From the cysteine through the phenylalanine, the CDR3 covers 13 amino acids. Only CDR3 DNA remains: 39 bases, in frame from the first base. Trimming takes 7 bases off V and 7 bases off J; junction bases not matched to a gene: 4. According to the germline V gene, CDR1 reads SGHRS and CDR2 reads YFSETQ. The library was prepared using multiplex PCR. TCRdb records Illumina HiSeq 4000 as the sequencer. To build TCR beta libraries, CDR3 regions were amplified by Arm-PCR using iRepertoire HTBI primers. PCR products were gel purified before sequencing. For the original study's pipeline: Across samples, roughly 60 TRBV and 12 to 15 TRBJ segments were identified and used for gene usage analysis of CDR3 amino acid clonotypes. COPE and FqMerger were used to merge the filtered high-quality paired reads into contigs. BLAST was used to align contigs to the IMGT TRBV, TRBD and TRBJ reference genes, and CDR3 was defined following IMGT. Any clonotype with a frequency above 0.1% was classified as a highly expanded clone. Shannon entropy served as the measure of repertoire diversity, while the Gini coefficient captured V-J evenness. Public clonotypes were defined as clonotypes shared by more than one individual. Starting from the raw public reads, TCRdb applied fastp trimming at Q25, assembled clones with MiXCR and retained in-frame beta chains. Identical CDR3 protein sequences are pooled into one entry, listed with their most common genes and DNA. The V and J calls come from TCRdb's annotation, not from the publication. The sample has a few hundred thousand distinct CDR3 sequences on record, around 15% of them singletons. The ten top clones hold roughly 27% of the sample.

The data derive from a study of regulatory T cells in long-lasting Graves disease (dated by TCRdb to the early 2020s). Looking at the study overall: In the newly diagnosed Graves' disease group, patients had been taking antithyroid drugs for less than 3 months. Peripheral blood TCR sequencing and RNA sequencing compared persistent Graves' disease patients with newly diagnosed Graves' disease patients. The study was registered as a clinical trial and conducted in China. A total of roughly 33 samples were covered by TCR sequencing, comprising approximately 13 persistent and some 20 newly diagnosed Graves' disease patients.

Study-wide findings and limitations: As a limitation, the authors acknowledged that the small sample size may reduce accuracy. More public clonotypes were shared among persistent patients (more than 2,500) than among newly diagnosed patients (more than 900). Persistent disease showed preferential use of TRBV28, TRBJ1-2 and TRBJ2-5, whereas newly diagnosed disease favored TRBV20-1 and TRBJ2-1. Persistent Graves' disease patients showed lower TCR Shannon entropy and fewer highly expanded clones than newly diagnosed patients, suggesting clonal expansion. Sequencing and analysis were restricted to the TCR beta chain. The study examined only peripheral blood because the primary lesion, thyroid tissue, could not be accessed.

The time point label, read with the paper, signifies: newly diagnosed GD, antithyroid drugs for less than 3 months. For both TCR sequencing and RNA sequencing, RNA was extracted from PBMCs using TRIzol. Graves' disease was diagnosed according to American Thyroid Association guidelines. Patients for the study were recruited at an endocrinology department in Xi'an, China. Each patient gave approximately 9 milliliters of peripheral blood, collected in an EDTA anticoagulant tube. Ficoll Paque Plus density gradient separation was used to isolate PBMCs, and no further T cell sorting was performed. An Agilent 2100 Bioanalyzer and agarose gel were used to check RNA quality, and a NanoDrop 2000 was used to measure RNA concentration. The same data also contributed to another study, on T cells in Graves' hyperthyroidism and ophthalmopathy. The second study's paper adds: Stable Graves' hyperthyroidism was defined as no progression to ophthalmopathy during 18 months of follow-up. Hyperthyroidism patients were newly diagnosed, had a disease duration of under 2 months, and were aged 18 to 65 years. The study excluded patients with uncontrolled infections, other autoimmune diseases, pregnancy or lactation. Clinical symptoms, serum thyroxine and TRAb, thyroid ultrasound, and orbital computed tomography formed the basis for the diagnoses. The TCR CDR3 was subjected to a first round of RT-PCR using the HTBI primer set and the Qiagen OneStep RT-PCR kit. Most expanded thyroid clonotypes (frequency above 0.001) were also detected in blood, suggesting blood repertoires may reflect thyroid immune responses. Ophthalmopathy was separated from stable hyperthyroidism by a 13 V-J signature model, with approximately 90% sensitivity and about 84% specificity obtained in cross-validation and 80%/75% obtained in testing. In validation, the model predicted progression to ophthalmopathy a median of approximately 6.3 months before onset, with over 60% sensitivity and about 72% specificity. TCR V-J signatures able to tell the groups apart were searched for in a discovery cohort of approximately 95 patients, of whom fewer than 45 had Graves' ophthalmopathy and 55 to 60 had stable Graves' hyperthyroidism. Prospective prediction of ophthalmopathy was tested in an independent validation cohort of fewer than 20 hyperthyroidism patients and around 16 patients who later progressed to ophthalmopathy. The 100 discovery patients were randomly split 7:3 into training and test sets. Thyroid tissue and blood T-cell repertoires from several Graves' hyperthyroidism patients were also compared in the study. After blood sampling, hyperthyroidism patients were treated with methimazole at a starting dose of 30 mg daily, and ophthalmopathy patients were treated with high-dose intravenous methylprednisolone. The libraries were constructed in a second round of multiplex PCR and then size-selected and purified. Libraries were sequenced paired-end with 100 bp reads on an Illumina HiSeq2000. Raw data were processed with SOAPnuke, discarding reads with adapters, uncalled bases, mean Phred below 15, or no exact constant-primer or identifier match. High-quality paired reads were merged using COPE v1.2.5, and each unique nucleotide sequence was defined as a clonotype. MiTCR v1.1 was used to align the clonotypes against IMGT TRBV, TRBD and TRBJ reference segments. Analysis was restricted to V-J combinations with a frequency above 0.0001, which covered 98% to 99.2% of repertoires. The TCS score was defined as F50 (clonal expansion) divided by E x V (chaos), with BLOSUM62-based TCRdist calculated between CDR3 peptides within each V-J. Welch's t-statistics and random forest reduced several hundred V-J features to 10 to 15, which were used in a naive Bayes classifier (R e1071). Sample size was not statistically predetermined, and blinding of investigators to group allocation was not performed. The paper describes TCR Vbeta CDR3 sequencing of 140 or so peripheral blood samples, made up of about 41 ophthalmopathy patients, over 70 hyperthyroidism patients and 17 progressor patients.

This sequence uses TRBV5-1 and TRBJ2-2; 10 bases in the middle match TRBD1. The source was peripheral blood mononuclear cells (PBMCs), collected at new diagnosis, from a patient treated with antithyroid drugs. The source of this sequence is a man between 40 and 49 years old with Graves disease. Donor details come from another sample of the same person, matched by shared clones. The CDR3 region: CASRQGADGELFF. The sequenced DNA: TGCGCCAGCCGACAGGGGGCGGACGGGGAGCTGTTTTTT.